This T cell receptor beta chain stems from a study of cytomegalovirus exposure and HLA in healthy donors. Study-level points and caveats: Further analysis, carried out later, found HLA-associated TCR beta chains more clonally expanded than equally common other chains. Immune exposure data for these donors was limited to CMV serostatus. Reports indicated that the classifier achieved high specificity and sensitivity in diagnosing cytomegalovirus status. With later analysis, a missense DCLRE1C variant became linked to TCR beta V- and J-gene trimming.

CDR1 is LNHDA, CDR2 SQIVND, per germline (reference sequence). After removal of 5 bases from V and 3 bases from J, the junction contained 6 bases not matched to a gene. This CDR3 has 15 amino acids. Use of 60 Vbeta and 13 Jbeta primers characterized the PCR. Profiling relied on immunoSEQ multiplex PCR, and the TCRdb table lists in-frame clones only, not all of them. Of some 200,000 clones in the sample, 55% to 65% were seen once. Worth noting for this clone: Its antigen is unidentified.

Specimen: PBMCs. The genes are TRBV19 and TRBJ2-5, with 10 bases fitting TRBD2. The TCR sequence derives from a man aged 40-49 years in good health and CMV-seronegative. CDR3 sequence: CASSPRTSGKETQYF. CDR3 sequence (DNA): TGTGCCAGTAGTCCACGGACTAGCGGAAAAGAGACCCAGTACTTC.